The 5 T cell receptor beta chains below come from one sample, sequenced in a study of T-cell memory formation after mild COVID-19. TCRdb re-called the 5' RACE reads through MiXCR, storing one row per CDR3 protein. The sample contains about 600,000 distinct CDR3 sequences, about 22% of which appear only once. The material sequenced was PBMCs or a T cell subset sorted from them (not recorded which). Receptors were obtained from an adult woman who had mild COVID-19 (a few samples of this study predate the infection). Cell type and time point are not known.

The chain has TRBV6-5 and TRBJ2-7, with D maybe TRBD1 (5 bases). The germline V gene has CDR1 MNHEY and CDR2 SVGAGI. The CDR3 is made up of 13 amino acids. Trimming removed 8 bases at V and 2 bases at J, with 13 bases between. CDR3: CASQQEGPYEQYF. The CDR3 nucleotides are TGTGCCAGCCAACAGGAAGGCCCCTACGAGCAGTACTTC.

The chain combines TRBV4-3 with TRBJ2-7; maybe TRBD2 (6 bases). CDR3 size: 13 residues. Germline CDR1 reads LGHNA; CDR2 reads YSLEER. The ends were cut back, 0 bases at V and 4 bases at J, with 7 bases in the middle. The CDR3 sequence is CASSQDSGYEQYF. Here the CDR3 DNA reads TGCGCCAGCAGCCAAGATAGCGGTTACGAGCAGTACTTC.

CDR3 sequence: CASSLYRYGYTF. In nucleotides, the CDR3 is TGTGCCAGCAGTTTATATCGCTATGGCTACACCTTC. V is TRBV28 and J is TRBJ1-2; D is unresolved. The CDR3 totals 12 residues. Germline values: CDR1 MDHEN, CDR2 SYDVKM. The germline V and J ends were trimmed by 1 base and 4 bases, with 4 bases remaining between them.

The rearrangement links TRBV18 to TRBJ1-3; D ambiguous. Germline lookup yields CDR1 KGHSH and CDR2 LQKENI. The V end was cut by 3 bases, the J end by 0 bases, with 9 bases between. This CDR3 has 15 residues. CDR3 sequence (DNA): TGTGCCAGCTCACCCTACACTAGCTCTGGAAACACCATATATTTT. Residues: CASSPYTSSGNTIYF.

CDR3 residues: CASSPEWGTDTQYF. In DNA, the CDR3 is TGTGCCAGCAGCCCCGAATGGGGCACAGATACGCAGTATTTT. The rearrangement uses TRBV27 and TRBJ2-3; D call uncertain. This CDR3 region has 14 residues. The germline V gene encodes CDR1 MNHEY and CDR2 SMNVEV (reference sequence). V was clipped by 6 bases and J by 1 base, with 11 bases between them.